Listed below are T cell receptor beta chains from one sample, sequenced in a study of identical twins. TCRdb re-derived calls from the 5' RACE reads in MiXCR, one entry per CDR3 protein. The table lists hundreds of thousands of distinct CDR3 sequences, around a sixth of them singletons. This same sample was also taken into another study, of T cells expressing NK-cell markers.

Sequenced: PBMCs. These receptor sequences come from a woman in her late teens or twenties in good health. The CDR3 runs from the conserved cysteine through the conserved F or W. A D gene is named only where the DNA matches it firmly. Rows give clone size only sometimes, using once, few, many, or a class for an expanded clone.

>TRBV6-2/TRBV6-3|few|TRBJ2-2|NA
TGTGCCACCGCGGGGGCAGGGGGAAGCACCGGGGAGCTGTTTTTT
CATAGAGGSTGELFF
>TRBV7-2|few|TRBJ1-5|NA
TGTGCCAGCAGCTCACAGAGCTATAGCAATCAGCCCCAGCATTTT
CASSSQSYSNQPQHF
>TRBV5-1|NA|TRBJ2-5|NA
TGCGCCAGCAGCTTAAGTGGGCTGGGAGAGACCCAGTACTTC
CASSLSGLGETQYF
>TRBV5-1|NA|TRBJ2-1|TRBD2
TGCGCCAGCAGCTTGGTGGGACTACTAAACAATGAGCAGTTCTTC
CASSLVGLLNNEQFF
>TRBV5-1|NA|TRBJ2-3|NA
TGCGCCAGCAGCTTAGTCCTAGTCTCAGATACGCAGTATTTT
CASSLVLVSDTQYF
>TRBV7-8|NA|TRBJ2-1|NA
TGTGCCAGCAGCTTCAGGAAGGCGAACTACAATGAGCAGTTCTTC
CASSFRKANYNEQFF
>TRBV12-3/TRBV12-4|many|TRBJ1-2|TRBD1
TGTGCCAGCAGCCGCGGGACAGCTAACTATGGCTACACCTTC
CASSRGTANYGYTF
>TRBV20-1|few|TRBJ1-5|NA
TGCAGTGCCACAAGGGGTAATAGCAATCAGCCCCAGCATTTT
CSATRGNSNQPQHF
>TRBV20-1|NA|TRBJ2-3|TRBD2
TGCAGTGCTAGTGGGGGACTAGCGATTCCTAGCACAGATACGCAGTATTTT
CSASGGLAIPSTDTQYF
>TRBV6-1|few|TRBJ2-5|NA
TGTGCCAGCAGTGTAGGGTGGAGTGGAGAGACCCAGTACTTC
CASSVGWSGETQYF
>TRBV13|NA|TRBJ2-5|TRBD1
TGTGCCAGCAGCCCCCCCGGGACAGGGGGCAGGAAGACCCAGTACTTC
CASSPPGTGGRKTQYF
>TRBV5-1|NA|TRBJ2-5|NA
TGCGCCAGCAGCCACCAAGCAGGACAGAGAGCAGAGACCCAGTACTTC
CASSHQAGQRAETQYF
>TRBV7-9|few|TRBJ2-7|TRBD2
TGTGCCAGCAGCTCTACTAGCGGGAGGACCTACGAGCAGTACTTC
CASSSTSGRTYEQYF
>TRBV20-1|NA|TRBJ2-1|TRBD2
TGCAGTGCCCATCCGCTAGGCGGGAGCTTGAATGAGCAGTTCTTC
CSAHPLGGSLNEQFF
>TRBV6-1|once|TRBJ2-5|NA
TGTGCCAGCAGTACGCCGACAGGGAGGCAAGAGACCCAGTACTTC
CASSTPTGRQETQYF
>TRBV7-2|few|TRBJ2-7|NA
TGTGCCAGCAGCTGGGTAGTGTCGTCCTACGAGCAGTACTTC
CASSWVVSSYEQYF
>TRBV20-1|NA|TRBJ1-5|NA
TGCAGTGCTAGCAGGCGGCTTAGCAATCAGCCCCAGCATTTT
CSASRRLSNQPQHF
>TRBV5-6|NA|TRBJ2-5|NA
TGTGCCAGCAGCGGAGGGACGGAAGAGACCCAGTACTTC
CASSGGTEETQYF
>TRBV12-3/TRBV12-4|few|TRBJ2-2|TRBD2
TGTGCCAGCAGTCCCGGGACTAGCGGAGCCACCGGGGAGCTGTTTTTT
CASSPGTSGATGELFF
>TRBV12-3/TRBV12-4|few|TRBJ2-7|NA
TGTGCCAGCAGTGAGGCAAGGGTCGACGACGAGCAGTACTTC
CASSEARVDDEQYF
>TRBV6-2/TRBV6-3|NA|TRBJ2-1|NA
TGTGCCAGCACCCGACTAAACAATGAGCAGTTCTTC
CASTRLNNEQFF
>TRBV4-3|NA|TRBJ2-3|TRBD2
TGCGCCAGCAGATCGGGACTAGCGGGAGGCGGGGGCTTTACGCAGTATTTT
CASRSGLAGGGGFTQYF
>TRBV20-1|few|TRBJ2-3|TRBD2
TGCAGTGCACCCTTTCTAGCGGGGGGCCTTCGCACAGATACGCAGTATTTT
CSAPFLAGGLRTDTQYF
>TRBV2|once|TRBJ2-3|TRBD2
TGTGCCGGGGGGACTAGCGGGGGTCCAGATACGCAGTATTTT
CAGGTSGGPDTQYF
>TRBV27|NA|TRBJ2-7|NA
TGTGCCAGCGGGCGTTCACTCCGGGAGCAGTACTTC
CASGRSLREQYF
>TRBV20-1|few|TRBJ1-4|NA
TGCAGTGCTAGGCAGGGGACTAATGAAAAACTGTTTTTT
CSARQGTNEKLFF